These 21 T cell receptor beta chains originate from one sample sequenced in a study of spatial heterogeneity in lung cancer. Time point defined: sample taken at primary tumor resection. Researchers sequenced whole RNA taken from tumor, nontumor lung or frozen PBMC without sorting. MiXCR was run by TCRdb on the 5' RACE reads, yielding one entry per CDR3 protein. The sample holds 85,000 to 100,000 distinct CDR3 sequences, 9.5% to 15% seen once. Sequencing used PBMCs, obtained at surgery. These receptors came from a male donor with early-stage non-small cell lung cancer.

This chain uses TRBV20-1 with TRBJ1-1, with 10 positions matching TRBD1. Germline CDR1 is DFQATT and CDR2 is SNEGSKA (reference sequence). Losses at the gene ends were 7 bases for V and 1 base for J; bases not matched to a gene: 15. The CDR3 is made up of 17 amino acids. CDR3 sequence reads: CSVGADTRQGANTEAFF. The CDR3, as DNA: TGCAGTGTGGGCGCGGACACTCGACAGGGGGCGAACACTGAAGCTTTCTTT.

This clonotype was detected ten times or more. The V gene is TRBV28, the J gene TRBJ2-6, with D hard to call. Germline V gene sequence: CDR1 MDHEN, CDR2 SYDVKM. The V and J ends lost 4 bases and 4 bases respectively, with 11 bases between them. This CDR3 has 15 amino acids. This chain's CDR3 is CASSSLGYGANVLTF. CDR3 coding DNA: TGTGCCAGCAGTTCCCTAGGGTACGGGGCCAACGTCCTGACTTTC.

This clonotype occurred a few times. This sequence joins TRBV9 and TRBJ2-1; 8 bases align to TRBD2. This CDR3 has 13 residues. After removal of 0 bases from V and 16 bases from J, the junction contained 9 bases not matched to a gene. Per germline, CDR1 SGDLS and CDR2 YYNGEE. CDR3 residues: CASSVGTSGGAFF. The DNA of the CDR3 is TGTGCCAGCAGCGTAGGCACTAGCGGAGGCGCTTTCTTC. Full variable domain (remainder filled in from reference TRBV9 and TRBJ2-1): DSGVTQTPKHLITATGQRVTLRCSPRSGDLSVYWYQQSLDQGLQFLIQYYNGEERAKGNILERFSAQQFPDLHSELNLSSLELGDSALYFCASSVGTSGGAFFGPGTRLTVL.

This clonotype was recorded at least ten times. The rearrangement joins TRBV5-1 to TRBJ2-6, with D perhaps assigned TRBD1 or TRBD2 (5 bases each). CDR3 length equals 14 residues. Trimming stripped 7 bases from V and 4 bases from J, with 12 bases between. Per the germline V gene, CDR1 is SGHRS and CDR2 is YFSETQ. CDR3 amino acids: CASVEGPGANVLTF. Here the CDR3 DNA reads TGCGCCAGCGTCGAGGGGCCAGGGGCCAACGTCCTGACTTTC.

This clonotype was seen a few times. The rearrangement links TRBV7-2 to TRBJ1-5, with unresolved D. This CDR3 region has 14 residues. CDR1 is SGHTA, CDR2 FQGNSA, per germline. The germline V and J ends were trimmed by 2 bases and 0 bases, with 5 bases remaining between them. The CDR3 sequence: CASSLSYSNQPQHF. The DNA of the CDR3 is TGTGCCAGCAGCTTATCCTATAGCAATCAGCCCCAGCATTTT. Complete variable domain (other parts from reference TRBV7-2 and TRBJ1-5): GAGVSQSPSNKVTEKGKDVELRCDPISGHTALYWYRQSLGQGLEFLIYFQGNSAPDKSGLPSDRFSAERTGGSVSTLTIQRTQQEDSAVYLCASSLSYSNQPQHFGDGTRLSIL.

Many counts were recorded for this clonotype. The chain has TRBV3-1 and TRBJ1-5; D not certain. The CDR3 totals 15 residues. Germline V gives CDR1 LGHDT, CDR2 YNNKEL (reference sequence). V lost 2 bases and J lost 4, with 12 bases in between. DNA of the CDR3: TGTGCCAGCAGCCAATTTTCTTCGTCAAATCAGCCCCAGCATTTT. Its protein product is CASSQFSSSNQPQHF.

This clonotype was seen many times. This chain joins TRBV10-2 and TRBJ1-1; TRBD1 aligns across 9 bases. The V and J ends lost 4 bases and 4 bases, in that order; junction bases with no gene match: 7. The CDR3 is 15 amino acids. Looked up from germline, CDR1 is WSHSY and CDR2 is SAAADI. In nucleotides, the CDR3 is TGCGCCAGCAGTGCCCTCCGACAGGGGGTCACTGAAGCTTTCTTT. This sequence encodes CASSALRQGVTEAFF.

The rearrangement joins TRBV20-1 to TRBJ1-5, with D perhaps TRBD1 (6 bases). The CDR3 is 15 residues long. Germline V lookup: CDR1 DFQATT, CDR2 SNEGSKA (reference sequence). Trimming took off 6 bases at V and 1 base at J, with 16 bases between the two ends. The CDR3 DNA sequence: TGCAGTGCCCCATCCGGGGGGCGAAGCAATCAGCCCCAGCATTTT. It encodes CSAPSGGRSNQPQHF.

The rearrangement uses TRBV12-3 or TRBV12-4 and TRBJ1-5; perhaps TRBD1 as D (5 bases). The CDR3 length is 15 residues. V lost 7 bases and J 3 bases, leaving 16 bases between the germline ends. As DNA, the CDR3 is TGTGCCAGCATCATGGGGGGAGGGCACAATCAGCCCCAGCATTTT. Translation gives CASIMGGGHNQPQHF.

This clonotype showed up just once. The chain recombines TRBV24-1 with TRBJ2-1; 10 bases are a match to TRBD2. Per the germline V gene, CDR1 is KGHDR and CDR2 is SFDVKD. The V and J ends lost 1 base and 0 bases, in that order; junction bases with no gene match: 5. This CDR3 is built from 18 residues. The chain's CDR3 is CATSDLGSGGDSYNEQFF. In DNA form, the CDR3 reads TGTGCCACCAGTGATTTAGGCAGCGGGGGGGACTCCTACAATGAGCAGTTCTTC.

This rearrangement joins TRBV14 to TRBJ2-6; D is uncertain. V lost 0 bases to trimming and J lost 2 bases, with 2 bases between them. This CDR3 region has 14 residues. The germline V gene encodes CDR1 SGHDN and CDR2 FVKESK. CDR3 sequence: CASSQDAGANVLTF. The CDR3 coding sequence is TGTGCCAGCAGCCAAGACGCTGGGGCCAACGTCCTGACTTTC.

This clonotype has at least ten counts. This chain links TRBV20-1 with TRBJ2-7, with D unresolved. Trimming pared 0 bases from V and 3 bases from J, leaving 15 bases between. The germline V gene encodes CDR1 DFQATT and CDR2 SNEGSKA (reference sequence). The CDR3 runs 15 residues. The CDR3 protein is CSARDPAQGNYEQYF. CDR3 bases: TGCAGTGCTAGAGATCCCGCACAAGGAAACTACGAGCAGTACTTC.

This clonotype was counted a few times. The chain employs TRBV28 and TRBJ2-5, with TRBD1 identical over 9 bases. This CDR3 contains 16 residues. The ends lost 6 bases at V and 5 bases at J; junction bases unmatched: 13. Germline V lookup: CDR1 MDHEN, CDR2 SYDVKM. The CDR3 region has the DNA TGTGCCAGCAGGCCACTCGGGGACAGGGAAGGGGAGACCCAGTACTTC. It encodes CASRPLGDREGETQYF.

The CDR3 DNA reads TGCAGTGCTGGTGGGGGGGGACGCACAGATACGCAGTATTTT. Protein: CSAGGGGRTDTQYF. V gene TRBV20-1 combines with J gene TRBJ2-3; 7 bases align to TRBD2. The V gene end was trimmed by 5 bases and the J gene end by 1 base; junction bases not matched to a gene: 6. The CDR3 length is 14 residues. CDR1 DFQATT and CDR2 SNEGSKA come from the germline V gene (reference sequence).

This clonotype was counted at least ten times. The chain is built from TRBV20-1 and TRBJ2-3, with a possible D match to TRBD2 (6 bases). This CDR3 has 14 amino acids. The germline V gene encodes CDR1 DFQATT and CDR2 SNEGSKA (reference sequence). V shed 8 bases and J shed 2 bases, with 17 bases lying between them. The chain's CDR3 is CSCRLVGFTDTQYF. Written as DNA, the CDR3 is TGCAGTTGCAGACTAGTGGGTTTCACAGATACGCAGTATTTT.

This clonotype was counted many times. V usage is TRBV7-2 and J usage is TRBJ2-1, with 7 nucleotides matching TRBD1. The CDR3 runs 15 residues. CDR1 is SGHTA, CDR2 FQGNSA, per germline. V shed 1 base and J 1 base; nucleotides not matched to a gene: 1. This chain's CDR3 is CASSLVQGSYNEQFF. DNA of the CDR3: TGTGCCAGCAGCTTAGTACAGGGGTCCTACAATGAGCAGTTCTTC.

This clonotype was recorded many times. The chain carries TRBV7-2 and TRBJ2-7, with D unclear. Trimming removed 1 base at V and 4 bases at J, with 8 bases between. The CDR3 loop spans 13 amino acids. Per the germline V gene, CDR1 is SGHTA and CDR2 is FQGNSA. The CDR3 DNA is TGTGCCAGCAGCTTAGGGAGTTTATACGAGCAGTACTTC. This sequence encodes CASSLGSLYEQYF.

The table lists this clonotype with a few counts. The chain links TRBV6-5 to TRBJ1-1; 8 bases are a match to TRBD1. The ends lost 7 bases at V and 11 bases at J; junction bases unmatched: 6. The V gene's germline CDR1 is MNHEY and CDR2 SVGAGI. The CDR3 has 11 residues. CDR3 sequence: CASKAGGTAFF. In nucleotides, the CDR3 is TGTGCCAGCAAGGCAGGGGGCACGGCTTTCTTT.

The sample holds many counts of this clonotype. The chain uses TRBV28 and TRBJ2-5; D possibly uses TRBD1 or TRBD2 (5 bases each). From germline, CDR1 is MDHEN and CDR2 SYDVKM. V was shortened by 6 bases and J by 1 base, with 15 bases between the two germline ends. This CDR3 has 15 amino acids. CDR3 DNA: TGTGCCAGCAGCGGAAGGGACGCAGCCCAAGAGACCCAGTACTTC. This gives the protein CASSGRDAAQETQYF.

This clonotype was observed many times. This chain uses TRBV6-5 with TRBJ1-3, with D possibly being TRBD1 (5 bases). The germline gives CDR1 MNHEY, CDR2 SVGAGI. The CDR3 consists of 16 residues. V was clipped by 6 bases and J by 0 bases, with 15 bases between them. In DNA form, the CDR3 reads TGTGCCAGCAGGAGAGACAGTGCCAGCTCTGGAAACACCATATATTTT. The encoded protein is CASRRDSASSGNTIYF.

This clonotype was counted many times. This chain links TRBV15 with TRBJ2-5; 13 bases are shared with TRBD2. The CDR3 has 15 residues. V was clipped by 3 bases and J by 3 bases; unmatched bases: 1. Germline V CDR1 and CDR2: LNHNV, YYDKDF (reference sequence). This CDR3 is CATSSGLAGEETQYF. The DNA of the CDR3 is TGTGCCACCAGCAGCGGACTAGCGGGAGAAGAGACCCAGTACTTC.